The present TCR beta chain was sequenced within a study of shared clonotypes between healthy human individuals. Trimming removed 1 base from V and 3 bases from J; junction bases left unmatched: 7. Germline CDR1 SGHAT, CDR2 FQNNGV. This CDR3 region has 16 residues. The table came from immunoSEQ multiplex PCR; TCRdb's copy has only in-frame clones and leaves some out. The table records about 1.1 million clones, around three quarters of them present only once. The receptor was derived from a man younger than 30 in good health. Some clones in this sample may be carry-over from other donors' samples. The source material was memory CD4+ T cells from PBMCs. Subset denoted: CD45RA-negative fraction. This chain links TRBV11-2 with TRBJ2-7; 9 bases align to TRBD2. CDR3 nucleotides: TGTGCCAGCAGCTTAGGGGCCGGGACTAGCAGCTACGAGCAGTACTTC. This encodes CASSLGAGTSSYEQYF.